This TCR beta chain was captured by sequencing in a study of T cells in Graves' hyperthyroidism and ophthalmopathy. Germline V lookup: CDR1 MNHEY, CDR2 SVGEGT. Trimming left V 3 bases short and J 1 base short, with 12 bases between. This CDR3 is built from 15 residues. This clonotype was picked up a small number of times. Regions amplified from RNA transcripts were the TCR beta CDR3 regions. In the first-round RT-PCR of the TCR CDR3, the HTBI primer set was used. Each CDR3 protein is one row after TCRdb ran MiXCR on the multiplex PCR reads. The sample includes 640,000 or so distinct CDR3 sequences, roughly 14% of them seen just once.

The sequenced sample was blood. The chain has TRBV6-2 or TRBV6-3 and TRBJ1-1, with D possibly TRBD1 on 6 matching bases. The sequence was collected from a woman aged 40 to 50 with Graves' ophthalmopathy. CDR3 nucleotide sequence: TGTGCCAGCAGTTATACGGGACACCCGAACACTGAAGCTTTCTTT. It is translated as CASSYTGHPNTEAFF.